A selection of T cell receptor beta chains follows, all from one sample in a study of metastatic and nonmetastatic thyroid tumors. TCRdb re-clonotyped the PCR reads via MiXCR. The sample consists of tens of thousands of clones, roughly 45% of them appearing once. The sample was tumor tissue. These receptors all come from a male donor with papillary thyroid cancer or a benign thyroid nodule (not recorded which). Some clones in this sample may be carry-over from other donors' samples. Each CDR3 is given with its conserved first and last residue. The D gene is left open where the match is weak. The size entry is marked missing in some rows and otherwise reads once, few, many or a size class.

TRBV5-1	.	TRBJ1-1	medium-sized	TGCGCCAGCATGCCTAGCCCGCTTAGGGGGGGGAACACTGAAGCTTTCTTT	CASMPSPLRGGNTEAFF
TRBV6-2/TRBV6-3	TRBD1	TRBJ2-7	few	TGTGCCAGCAGTCACAGGGGCAACGAGCAGTACTTC	CASSHRGNEQYF
TRBV7-2	.	TRBJ1-1	few	TGTGCCAGCAGCTCACGGGGTTCGAACACTGAAGCTTTCTTT	CASSSRGSNTEAFF
TRBV5-1	.	TRBJ2-3	.	TGCGCCAGCAGCTTAGGGCAGGGGGGAGATACGCAGTATTTT	CASSLGQGGDTQYF
TRBV6-2/TRBV6-3	.	TRBJ2-1	.	TGTGCCAGCAGTTACTCGAGGCCCTACAATGAGCAGTTCTTC	CASSYSRPYNEQFF
TRBV27	.	TRBJ2-1	few	TGTGCCAGCAGTTTAAGGCAGGGTTTGGTCAATGAGCAGTTCTTC	CASSLRQGLVNEQFF
TRBV12-3/TRBV12-4	.	TRBJ2-5	medium-sized	TGTGCCAGCAGTGGGGGTTTTGCGACCCAGTACTTC	CASSGGFATQYF
TRBV30	TRBD2	TRBJ2-7	few	TGTGCCTGGAGTGTAGGGACTAGCGGGAGCGAGCAGTACTTC	CAWSVGTSGSEQYF
TRBV5-5	.	TRBJ2-7	once	TGTGCCAGCAGCTTGGATGTGGACTACGAGCAGTACTTC	CASSLDVDYEQYF
TRBV6-1	.	TRBJ1-2	few	TGTGCCAGCAGTCTTGACAGGACCTATGGCTACACCTTC	CASSLDRTYGYTF
TRBV19	.	TRBJ1-1	.	TGTGCCAGTAATCTGGGGGTCTCTGAAGCTTTCTTT	CASNLGVSEAFF
TRBV7-2	.	TRBJ2-7	.	TGTGCCAGCAGCGTCCGGGACCCCGCCTACGAGCAGTACTTC	CASSVRDPAYEQYF
TRBV19	.	TRBJ2-5	few	TGTTCCAGTAGCCGGACCCCCCGAGAGACCCAGTACTTC	CSSSRTPRETQYF
TRBV20-1	TRBD1	TRBJ2-7	.	TGCAGTGCTTTCCCGACAGGGTGGAACGAGCAGTACTTC	CSAFPTGWNEQYF
TRBV3-1	.	TRBJ1-6	.	TGTGCCAGCAGCCAAGGAACAGGAGATTCACCCCTCCACTTT	CASSQGTGDSPLHF
TRBV6-2/TRBV6-3	.	TRBJ1-1	few	TGTGCCAGCAGTCTAATGAACACTGAAGCTTTCTTT	CASSLMNTEAFF
TRBV19	.	TRBJ2-7	.	TGTGCCAGTAGTATAGATCAGTCTCAGGGGAGATCCTACGAGCAGTACTTC	CASSIDQSQGRSYEQYF
TRBV11-1	TRBD1	TRBJ2-7	few	TGTGCCAGCAGCTTGGGCAGGGGGCTCTACGAGCAGTACTTC	CASSLGRGLYEQYF
TRBV19	.	TRBJ2-1	.	TGTGCCAGTAGTATACTCGATCCCGCTCGGAATGAGCAGTTCTTC	CASSILDPARNEQFF
TRBV6-1	.	TRBJ2-7	.	TGTGCCAGCAGTGAAGACGTTTCTCTAGACGAGCAGTACTTC	CASSEDVSLDEQYF
TRBV10-3	TRBD1	TRBJ1-1	.	TGTGCCATCAGTGACAGGGGGGACACTGAAGCTTTCTTT	CAISDRGDTEAFF
TRBV4-1	.	TRBJ2-7	.	TGCGCCAGCAGCCAAGATCACGGGGAGGGGGTTGGCGAGCAGTACTTC	CASSQDHGEGVGEQYF
TRBV6-1	.	TRBJ1-3	.	TGTGCCAGCAGTGAGAGAACAAGAAACACCATATATTTT	CASSERTRNTIYF
TRBV28	.	TRBJ2-3	.	TGTGCCAGCAGTAGGGGAGGAAGCACAGATACGCAGTATTTT	CASSRGGSTDTQYF
TRBV4-2	TRBD2	TRBJ2-1	.	TGTGCCAGCAGCCAATTGGCGGGAGGCTCCTACAATGAGCAGTTCTTC	CASSQLAGGSYNEQFF
TRBV6-2/TRBV6-3	.	TRBJ2-7	.	TGTGCCAGCAGTTATAGGTGGGAGCAGTACTTC	CASSYRWEQYF
TRBV6-1	.	TRBJ1-6	large	TGTGCCAGCAGTGACAGGGATAATTCACCCCTCCACTTT	CASSDRDNSPLHF
TRBV6-1	TRBD2	TRBJ2-5	few	TGTGCCAGCAAGGGAGGGGAGACCCAGTACTTC	CASKGGETQYF
TRBV7-2	.	TRBJ1-1	.	TGTGCCAGCAGCTTAGCGGCCAGGGGCACTGAAGCTTTCTTT	CASSLAARGTEAFF
TRBV6-1	TRBD2	TRBJ2-1	few	TGTGCCAGCAGGCCGGGAGGGTGGCTCAATGAGCAGTTCTTC	CASRPGGWLNEQFF
TRBV2	TRBD1	TRBJ1-1	many	TGTGCCAGCAAACTCGATTACACAGGGGCGGAAGCTTTCTTT	CASKLDYTGAEAFF
TRBV20-1	.	TRBJ1-5	.	TGCAGTGCTAGAGAGGCCTCGGGGGGGAGTCAGCCCCAGCATTTT	CSAREASGGSQPQHF
TRBV3-1	TRBD1	TRBJ2-2	few	TGTGCCAGCAGCCAAGCCAAGGGACAGGGGGCCTCGACCGGGGAGCTGTTTTTT	CASSQAKGQGASTGELFF
TRBV15	TRBD1	TRBJ2-7	.	TGTGCCACCAGCAGAGACCGGACAGGCCGGGACGAGCAGTACTTC	CATSRDRTGRDEQYF
TRBV19	.	TRBJ1-1	.	TGTGCCAGTAGTATAGATCACCGGGGGGGAAACACTGAAGCTTTCTTT	CASSIDHRGGNTEAFF
TRBV27	.	TRBJ1-1	few	TGTGCCAGCAGTTTAAACATGGACGCGGGTACTGAAGCTTTCTTT	CASSLNMDAGTEAFF
TRBV20-1	.	TRBJ2-5	.	TGCAGTGCTAGAGATCGGGGGCTAAAGGAGACCCAGTACTTC	CSARDRGLKETQYF
TRBV6-5	TRBD1	TRBJ2-7	few	TGTGCCAGCAAGTTGGACAGGGCAACTAGCGAGCAGTACTTC	CASKLDRATSEQYF
TRBV6-1	.	TRBJ1-2	.	TGTGCCAGCAGTGAGCAAGGTTGGACGACTTTTGGCTACACCTTC	CASSEQGWTTFGYTF
TRBV11-1	TRBD2	TRBJ2-1	.	TGTGCCAGCAGCTTGTTAGCGGGACTTTCCTACAATGAGCAGTTCTTC	CASSLLAGLSYNEQFF
TRBV6-5	.	TRBJ1-1	.	TGTGCCAGCAGTTACAGGGGTGGGGCCACTGAAGCTTTCTTT	CASSYRGGATEAFF
TRBV11-2	.	TRBJ2-1	few	TGTGCCAGCAGCCTACGAGGCGGATCTCCTGATGAGCAGTTCTTC	CASSLRGGSPDEQFF
TRBV19	TRBD1	TRBJ1-1	few	TGTGCCAGTAGTCCCACAGGGGGGATCATGAACACTGAAGCTTTCTTT	CASSPTGGIMNTEAFF
TRBV7-8	TRBD1	TRBJ2-7	.	TGTGCCAGCAGCCCCTTTTTAGTAAGGGGGCGCGTTTCCTACGAGCAGTACTTC	CASSPFLVRGRVSYEQYF
TRBV2	TRBD2	TRBJ2-7	few	TGTGCCAGCAGCCGCGGTAGCGGGAGCGTCTACGAGCAGTACTTC	CASSRGSGSVYEQYF
TRBV20-1	TRBD2	TRBJ2-7	.	TGCAGTGCTAGAGGAATTTGGGGGGGTTCCTACGAGCAGTACTTC	CSARGIWGGSYEQYF
TRBV27	.	TRBJ1-5	.	TGTGCCAGCAGTTTATTCAGGTCCCAGCCCCAGCATTTT	CASSLFRSQPQHF
TRBV18	.	TRBJ1-2	.	TGTGCCAGCTCACCACCTGGCGGTGGCTACACCTTC	CASSPPGGGYTF
TRBV11-3	.	TRBJ2-1	.	TGTGCCAGCAGCTTAGGCGGCTCATTCGGTGAGCAGTTCTTC	CASSLGGSFGEQFF